These 7 T cell receptor beta chains originate from one sample sequenced in a study of spatial heterogeneity in lung cancer. TCRdb fed the 5' RACE reads into MiXCR, producing one record per CDR3 protein. The sample includes tens of thousands of distinct CDR3 sequences, around 6.7% of them seen just once. Regarding time point: sample taken at primary tumor resection. Sequencing was performed on whole RNA extracted from tumor and nontumor lung tissue, or from frozen PBMC, and the material was left unsorted. The sequenced sample was PBMCs, obtained at surgery. The origin of the receptors is a female donor with early-stage non-small cell lung cancer.

This clonotype was seen more than once but under ten times. This chain uses TRBV20-1 with TRBJ2-1; D is possibly TRBD1 (5 bases). The CDR3 has 10 residues. Per the germline V gene, CDR1 is DFQATT and CDR2 is SNEGSKA (reference sequence). The CDR3 here is CSAQGNEQFF. In nucleotides, the CDR3 is TGCAGCGCCCAGGGAAATGAGCAGTTCTTC.

As regards this clonotype: Just one base apart from a much larger clone, this may be a read error. The V call is TRBV5-4, the J call TRBJ1-3; D not resolved. Germline values: CDR1 SGHNT, CDR2 YYREEE (reference sequence). CDR3 length: 13 residues. CDR3 in amino acids: CASSDGPGDTIYF. CDR3 DNA sequence: TGTGCCAGCAGCGACGGTCCTGGAGACACCATATATTTT.

This clonotype has a count of ten or more. CDR3 bases: TGCGCCAGCAGGCGGGCAGGGGCCTACAATGAGCAGTTCTTC. Translation: CASRRAGAYNEQFF. The genes are TRBV23-1 and TRBJ2-1, with D possibly matching TRBD1 (6 bases). TRBV23-1 qualifies as an ORF whose function is uncertain. Trimming took off 6 bases at V and 2 bases at J, with 11 bases between the two ends. The CDR3 totals 14 residues.

This clonotype was counted ten times or more. The chain recombines TRBV7-2 with TRBJ2-4; TRBD1 matches 8 bases. Germline V gene data show CDR1 as SGHTA and CDR2 as FQGNSA. The J segment lost 5 bases and the V segment lost 5 bases, leaving 5 bases of the junction unmatched. The CDR3 totals 14 residues. The CDR3 here is CASSQSGGENIQYF. CDR3 nucleotide sequence: TGTGCCAGCAGCCAGTCAGGGGGCGAAAACATTCAGTACTTC. Variable domain in full (rest from reference TRBV7-2 and TRBJ2-4): GAGVSQSPSNKVTEKGKDVELRCDPISGHTALYWYRQSLGQGLEFLIYFQGNSAPDKSGLPSDRFSAERTGGSVSTLTIQRTQQEDSAVYLCASSQSGGENIQYFGAGTRLSVL.

This clonotype was seen a single time. The rearrangement joins TRBV5-4 to TRBJ1-3; D is undetermined. The V end lost 0 bases, the J end lost 0 bases, and 13 bases lay between the germline ends. Germline V gene data show CDR1 as SGHNT and CDR2 as YYREEE (reference sequence). CDR3 length: 17 amino acids. The CDR3 protein is CASSLDPGFLSGNTIYF. In DNA, the CDR3 is TGTGCCAGCAGCTTGGATCCGGGGTTCCTCTCTGGAAACACCATATATTTT.

This clonotype was detected many times. This sequence joins TRBV25-1 and TRBJ2-1; D is unresolved. V was trimmed by 2 bases and J by 9 bases, leaving 5 bases between them. This CDR3 contains 11 residues. CDR1 and CDR2 (germline): MGHDK, SYGVNS. CDR3 amino acids: CASSEAIEQFF. The DNA of the CDR3 is TGTGCCAGCAGTGAAGCGATTGAGCAGTTCTTC.

This clonotype was observed a few times. The chain recombines TRBV12-3 or TRBV12-4 with TRBJ2-1, with D perhaps matching TRBD1 or TRBD2 (5 bases each). V lost 5 bases to trimming and J lost 12 bases, with 17 bases between them. There are 13 residues in the CDR3. CDR3 in amino acids: CASSGGLTPGQFF. CDR3 nucleotide sequence: TGTGCCAGCAGTGGGGGATTAACACCTGGGCAGTTCTTC.